The entry that follows covers one TCR beta chain sequence. V shed 4 bases and J 5 bases; nucleotides not matched to a gene: 15. CDR1 is KGHSH, CDR2 LQKENI, per germline. The CDR3 sequence is 17 residues long. The sample is drawn from a study of blood T cell repertoires in COVID-19. Study information: COVID-19 samples, acute and convalescent, were from the United States, Italy and Spain. The analysed material was cDNA or gDNA that came from T cells, B-cell-depleted T cells, or PBMCs.

Under the authors' procedure: Reference gene primer amplification gave nucleated cell count estimates. Repertoires were generated with immunoSEQ multiplex PCR, while TCRdb's copy carries only in-frame clones and drops some. That table furnishes V, J and clone size, whereas the DNA furnished D and trimming. The table records about 200,000 clones, around 80% of them present only once. The chain couples TRBV18 to TRBJ2-5; TRBD2 matches 8 bases. The TCR originated in a human donor with acute or convalescent COVID-19. The donor label of this sample is uncertain. Sequenced input: peripheral blood. The CDR3: CASSLFPGTRISETQYF. The CDR3 bases are TGTGCCAGCTCACTCTTTCCCGGGACTAGAATTTCGGAGACCCAGTACTTC.